A single sample gave rise to the 30 T cell receptor beta chains below, sequenced in a study of T cells in Graves' hyperthyroidism and ophthalmopathy. Researchers amplified the TCR beta CDR3 regions from RNA transcripts. Primed by the HTBI set, a first-round RT-PCR was run on the TCR CDR3. One entry per CDR3 protein, called by TCRdb with MiXCR from the multiplex PCR reads. The sample gives a few hundred thousand distinct CDR3 sequences, about a sixth of which show up once; roughly 13% is in the top ten. What was sequenced was blood. The receptors here all came from a woman aged 18-29 years with Graves' hyperthyroidism.

This clonotype appeared many times. The J gene is TRBJ2-7, the V gene TRBV29-1, with D possibly being TRBD1 (5 bases). This CDR3 spans 13 amino acids. V lost 1 base and J 0 bases, leaving 7 bases between the germline ends. The germline gives CDR1 SQVTM, CDR2 ANQGSEA. CDR3 in amino acids: CSVEGQSSYEQYF. The CDR3 region has the DNA TGCAGCGTTGAAGGACAGAGCTCCTACGAGCAGTACTTC.

The table lists this clonotype with many counts. J is TRBJ2-7 and V is TRBV27; 7 nucleotides align to TRBD2. Trimming cost V 2 bases and J 4 bases; bases outside gene matches: 5. The CDR3 covers 14 residues. Germline V gives CDR1 MNHEY, CDR2 SMNVEV (reference sequence). The CDR3 sequence is CASSLHREAYEQYF. The CDR3 DNA follows: TGTGCCAGCAGTTTACACCGGGAGGCGTACGAGCAGTACTTC.

This clonotype was detected many times. The chain couples TRBV12-3 or TRBV12-4 to TRBJ2-5; 12 bases map to TRBD1. The V segment lost 0 bases and the J segment 7 bases; nucleotides outside the gene matches: 6. The CDR3 has 16 amino acids. CDR3 DNA sequence: TGTGCCAGCAGTTTAGCACGGGACAGGGGGCCTGGGACCCAGTACTTC. Translating gives CASSLARDRGPGTQYF.

This clonotype was detected a few times. V and J are TRBV5-1 and TRBJ1-3; unclear D gene. Per germline, CDR1 SGHRS and CDR2 YFSETQ. The CDR3 has 14 residues. Trimming cost V 0 bases and J 0 bases, with 4 bases left between them. The CDR3 sequence: CASSLAASGNTIYF. The CDR3 nucleotides read TGCGCCAGCAGCTTGGCAGCCTCTGGAAACACCATATATTTT.

This chain uses TRBV28 with TRBJ1-1, with D perhaps TRBD1 (5 bases). The V and J ends lost 9 bases and 5 bases respectively, with 13 bases between them. Germline-derived CDR1 and CDR2 are MDHEN and SYDVKM. The CDR3 has 12 amino acids. CDR3 DNA sequence: TGTGCCAGTAACTCGGGGGGGACTGAAGCTTTCTTT. Protein product: CASNSGGTEAFF. Full variable domain (rest looked up from reference TRBV28 and TRBJ1-1): DVKVTQSSRYLVKRTGEKVFLECVQDMDHENMFWYRQDPGLGLRLIYFSYDVKMKEKGDIPEGYSVSREKKERFSLILESASTNQTSMYLCASNSGGTEAFFGQGTRLTVV.

This clonotype was seen only a few times. This rearrangement joins TRBV5-1 to TRBJ2-7, with TRBD1 matching over 7 bases. This CDR3 spans 15 amino acids. Unmatched junction bases numbered 11, after V lost 4 bases and J lost 4 bases. Germline V gene sequence: CDR1 SGHRS, CDR2 YFSETQ. In nucleotides, the CDR3 is TGCGCCAGCAGCGCAGCCGGGACAGCTAATTACGAGCAGTACTTC. Amino acids: CASSAAGTANYEQYF.

This clonotype was observed many times. The chain joins TRBV12-3 or TRBV12-4 to TRBJ2-7; no clear D gene. The V and J ends lost 2 bases and 6 bases respectively, with 14 bases between them. The CDR3 covers 14 residues. Written as DNA, the CDR3 is TGTGCCAGCAGTTTAAACCATTCCCCCCGCGAGCAGTACTTC. Its translation: CASSLNHSPREQYF.

This clonotype has only a few counts. The V call is TRBV28, the J call TRBJ2-7, with D possibly being TRBD2 (6 bases). Per germline, CDR1 MDHEN and CDR2 SYDVKM. V was clipped by 2 bases and J by 6 bases, with 17 bases between them. There are 15 residues in the CDR3. For the CDR3, the DNA is TGTGCCAGCAGTTTACTCCGGGAGAAGGTCGGCGAGCAGTACTTC. It is translated as CASSLLREKVGEQYF.

This clonotype was counted between two and nine times. The rearrangement joins TRBV7-2 to TRBJ2-1; 13 bases fit TRBD2. The junction had 3 bases not matched to a gene; V was cut back by 3 bases and J by 4 bases. In germline, CDR1 is SGHTA, CDR2 FQGNSA. This CDR3 spans 16 amino acids. The CDR3 protein is CASSLATSGGYNEQFF. The CDR3 nucleotides are TGTGCCAGCAGCTTGGCGACTAGCGGGGGGTACAATGAGCAGTTCTTC. Full variable domain (outside the CDR3, taken from reference TRBV7-2 and TRBJ2-1): GAGVSQSPSNKVTEKGKDVELRCDPISGHTALYWYRQSLGQGLEFLIYFQGNSAPDKSGLPSDRFSAERTGGSVSTLTIQRTQQEDSAVYLCASSLATSGGYNEQFFGPGTRLTVL.

Ten or more counts support this clonotype. V and J are TRBV11-2 and TRBJ2-4; the D gene is possibly TRBD1 (6 bases). The CDR3 has 11 amino acids. Germline CDR1 and CDR2: SGHAT and FQNNGV. V lost 5 bases and J 12 bases, leaving 11 bases between the germline ends. The CDR3 region has the DNA TGTGCCAGCAGCACAGGGTTCAATCAGTACTTC. This codes for CASSTGFNQYF. The full variable domain, completed using reference TRBV11-2 and TRBJ2-4, is EAGVAQSPRYKIIEKRQSVAFWCNPISGHATLYWYQQILGQGPKLLIQFQNNGVVDDSQLPKDRFSAERLKGVDSTLKIQPAKLEDSAVYLCASSTGFNQYFGAGTRLSVL.

This clonotype was observed many times. V gene TRBV28 combines with J gene TRBJ2-3; D unresolved. CDR1 MDHEN and CDR2 SYDVKM come from the germline V gene. CDR3 length equals 14 residues. The germline V and J ends were trimmed by 1 base and 3 bases, with 8 bases remaining between them. The CDR3 is CASSLFAQTDTQYF. CDR3 bases: TGTGCCAGCAGTTTATTCGCGCAGACAGATACGCAGTATTTT.

This clonotype was counted many times. The chain has TRBV27 and TRBJ2-1; 14 positions match TRBD2. The V gene's germline CDR1 is MNHEY and CDR2 SMNVEV (reference sequence). J was trimmed by 6 bases and V by 5 bases; bases with no gene match: 6. This CDR3 is built from 16 residues. CDR3 nucleotides: TGTGCCAGCAGTCACAAGGGGACTAGCGGGAGCAATGAGCAGTTCTTC. It is translated as CASSHKGTSGSNEQFF.

This clonotype was recorded a few times. The J gene is TRBJ2-7, the V gene TRBV5-1, with 7 bases matching TRBD1. This CDR3 region has 14 residues. Trimming took 3 bases from V and 0 from J; bases not matched to a gene: 3. Germline V gene data show CDR1 as SGHRS and CDR2 as YFSETQ. CDR3 nucleotide sequence: TGCGCCAGCAGCTCACAGGGGACCTCCTACGAGCAGTACTTC. Translating gives CASSSQGTSYEQYF.

This sequence joins TRBV20-1 and TRBJ1-1; TRBD1 agrees at 8 bases. This CDR3 comprises 13 residues. The V and J ends lost 2 bases and 8 bases, in that order; junction bases with no gene match: 7. From germline, CDR1 is DFQATT and CDR2 SNEGSKA (reference sequence). The CDR3 region is CSARRQGAGEAFF. The CDR3 DNA sequence: TGCAGTGCTAGAAGGCAGGGGGCGGGGGAAGCTTTCTTT.

This clonotype was recorded at least ten times. This sequence joins TRBV19 and TRBJ2-7, with TRBD2 identical over 8 bases. CDR3 length: 16 amino acids. CDR1 and CDR2 from the germline V gene are LNHDA and SQIVND (reference sequence). Trimming removed 4 bases from V and 6 bases from J; junction bases left unmatched: 14. The CDR3 nucleotides are TGTGCCAGTAGTAGTACCCACTTACGTCGGGAGGGCGAGCAGTACTTC. It translates to CASSSTHLRREGEQYF.

There are many counts of this clonotype. This chain connects TRBV27 to TRBJ2-5; tentatively, D is TRBD2 (5 bases). V shed 6 bases and J shed 3 bases, with 17 bases lying between them. This CDR3 is built from 15 residues. Germline CDR1 reads MNHEY; CDR2 reads SMNVEV (reference sequence). The CDR3 DNA is TGTGCCAGCAGCCCTACCGACCGTAGCGAAGAGACCCAGTACTTC. Residues: CASSPTDRSEETQYF.

This clonotype was picked up a small number of times. V usage is TRBV24-1 and J usage is TRBJ2-2; 14 positions match TRBD2. With V trimmed by 0 bases and J by 1 base, 6 bases remained unmatched. This CDR3 is 20 amino acids long. From germline, CDR1 is KGHDR and CDR2 SFDVKD. The CDR3 loop reads CATSDLYPGLAGENTGELFF. In DNA form, the CDR3 reads TGTGCCACCAGTGATTTGTATCCGGGACTAGCGGGGGAGAACACCGGGGAGCTGTTTTTT.

The J gene is TRBJ1-1, the V gene TRBV6-1, with 8 bases fitting TRBD1. The junction had 6 bases not matched to a gene; V was cut back by 7 bases and J by 11 bases. Germline-derived CDR1 and CDR2 are MNHNS and SASEGT. The CDR3 consists of 11 residues. CDR3 sequence reads: CASTDRGPAFF. CDR3 coding DNA: TGTGCCAGCACCGACAGGGGCCCGGCTTTCTTT.

This clonotype was observed at least ten times. CDR3 bases: TGCAGTGCTAGAGTCTCCGGGACAGGGGGCAACACTGAAGCTTTCTTT. This translates into CSARVSGTGGNTEAFF. V is TRBV20-1 and J is TRBJ1-1; 12 positions agree with TRBD1. The length of the CDR3 is 16 residues. Germline assignment: CDR1 DFQATT and CDR2 SNEGSKA (reference sequence). After removal of 1 base from V and 2 bases from J, the junction contained 5 bases not matched to a gene.

V and J are TRBV24-1 and TRBJ2-1; D may be TRBD2 (6 bases). CDR3 length: 16 residues. CDR1 is KGHDR and CDR2 is SFDVKD in the germline V gene. V was shortened by 3 bases and J by 10 bases, with 21 bases between the two germline ends. The DNA for the CDR3 is TGTGCCACCAGTGATCCCTCCGGGACTCGCGAAATGGAGCAGTTCTTC. Translation: CATSDPSGTREMEQFF.

There are many counts of this clonotype. The rearrangement joins TRBV7-2 to TRBJ2-7, with D perhaps matching TRBD1 (7 bases). Germline lookup yields CDR1 SGHTA and CDR2 FQGNSA. Between the trimmed V and J ends, which lost 5 bases and 3 bases, there was a span of 14 bases. The length of the CDR3 is 14 residues. This CDR3 reads CASSQGGTDYEQYF. CDR3 coding DNA: TGTGCCAGCAGCCAGGGCGGGACAGACTACGAGCAGTACTTC.

As to this clonotype: A single base separates this from a much larger clone, so it may be a read error. The chain couples TRBV20-1 to TRBJ1-5; no reliable D call. The ends were cut back, 5 bases at V and 4 bases at J, with 12 bases in the middle. The CDR3 is 13 amino acids. CDR1 is DFQATT and CDR2 is SNEGSKA in the germline V gene (reference sequence). The CDR3 is CSARRLGNQPQHF. CDR3 DNA sequence: TGCAGTGCTCGGCGTTTGGGGAATCAGCCCCAGCATTTT.

This clonotype was counted many times. This chain connects TRBV11-3 to TRBJ2-5; D tentatively fits TRBD1 or TRBD2 (5 bases each). From germline, CDR1 is SGHNT and CDR2 YENEEA. The CDR3 spans 14 residues. Between the trimmed V and J ends, which lost 4 bases and 5 bases, there was a span of 14 bases. CDR3 DNA sequence: TGTGCCAGCAGCTCCTCGGACGGGGCCGAGACCCAGTACTTC. Residues: CASSSSDGAETQYF.

In this sample, this clonotype turned up many times. The CDR3 sequence: CAISTTGNTEAFF. The CDR3 DNA reads TGTGCCATCAGCACGACAGGTAACACTGAAGCTTTCTTT. The chain has TRBV10-3 and TRBJ1-1; maybe TRBD1 (6 bases). CDR1 and CDR2 from the germline V gene are ENHRY and SYGVKD. The CDR3 is made up of 13 amino acids. Trimming cost V 6 bases and J 2 bases, with 10 bases left between them.

The chain couples TRBV4-3 to TRBJ2-6, with 8 nucleotides matching TRBD1. This CDR3 is built from 16 residues. CDR1 and CDR2 from the germline V gene are LGHNA and YSLEER. V shed 1 base, J shed 2 bases, and the junction held 1 base outside the gene matches. CDR3 residues: CASSQGQGPGANVLTF. The CDR3 region has the DNA TGCGCCAGCAGCCAAGGACAGGGGCCTGGGGCCAACGTCCTGACTTTC.

This clonotype has just a few counts. The genes are TRBV7-8 and TRBJ1-2; no clear D. Trimming took off 5 bases at V and 2 bases at J, with 12 bases between the two ends. The CDR3 contains 14 residues. Germline V gene sequence: CDR1 SGHVS, CDR2 FQNEAQ. The CDR3 here is CASSPEIANYGYTF. CDR3 nucleotides: TGTGCCAGCAGCCCAGAGATCGCCAACTATGGCTACACCTTC.

This chain links TRBV2 with TRBJ1-1; 8 nucleotides match TRBD1. Germline V lookup: CDR1 SNHLY, CDR2 FYNNEI. Trimming cost V 6 bases and J 1 base; bases outside gene matches: 4. There are 14 residues in the CDR3. This chain's CDR3 is CASRRTGSNTEAFF. CDR3 nucleotides: TGTGCCAGCAGGAGGACAGGGTCGAACACTGAAGCTTTCTTT.

This clonotype was observed many times. The chain is built from TRBV2 and TRBJ1-1, with D possibly being TRBD1 (5 bases). The CDR3 loop spans 14 amino acids. V lost 2 bases and J 1 base, leaving 8 bases between the germline ends. Germline V gene lookup returns CDR1 SNHLY and CDR2 FYNNEI. The CDR3 reads CASSETRGNTEAFF. CDR3 coding DNA: TGTGCCAGCAGTGAAACTAGGGGGAACACTGAAGCTTTCTTT.

In its sample, this clonotype was seen many times. The chain employs TRBV11-3 and TRBJ2-2, with D uncertain. V gave up 4 bases and J gave up 5 bases, with 11 bases separating them. This CDR3 comprises 14 residues. The germline V gene has CDR1 SGHNT and CDR2 YENEEA. CDR3 residues: CASSSQEGTGELFF. The CDR3 region has the DNA TGTGCCAGCAGCTCCCAGGAAGGAACCGGGGAGCTGTTTTTT.

This clonotype came up a few times. The rearrangement links TRBV19 to TRBJ2-1; possibly TRBD2 for D (6 bases). Germline V gene data show CDR1 as LNHDA and CDR2 as SQIVND (reference sequence). CDR3 length: 15 amino acids. The V gene lost 4 bases and the J gene lost 3 bases, with 13 bases spanning the gap. The chain's CDR3 is CASSTPTRSYNEQFF. The CDR3, as DNA: TGTGCCAGTAGTACCCCGACTAGAAGCTACAATGAGCAGTTCTTC.